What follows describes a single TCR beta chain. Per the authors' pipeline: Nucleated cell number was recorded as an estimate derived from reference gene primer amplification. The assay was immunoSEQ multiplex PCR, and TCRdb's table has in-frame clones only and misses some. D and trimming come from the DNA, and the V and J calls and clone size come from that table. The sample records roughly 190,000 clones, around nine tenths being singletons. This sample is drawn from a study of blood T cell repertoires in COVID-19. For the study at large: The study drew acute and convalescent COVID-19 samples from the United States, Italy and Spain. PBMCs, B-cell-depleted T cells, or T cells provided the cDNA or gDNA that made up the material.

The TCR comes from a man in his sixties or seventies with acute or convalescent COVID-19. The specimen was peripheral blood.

Written as DNA, the CDR3 is TGTGCCAGCAGCTGGCCAGGGGGGTACCAAGAGACCCAGTACTTC. Translation gives CASSWPGGYQETQYF. The V call is TRBV5-4, the J call TRBJ2-5; a weak D match, TRBD1 (7 bases). Germline CDR1 and CDR2: SGHNT and YYREEE (reference sequence). The CDR3 is made up of 15 amino acids. The V gene lost 3 bases and the J gene lost 0 bases, with 12 bases spanning the gap. Full variable domain (remainder filled in from reference TRBV5-4 and TRBJ2-5): ETGVTQSPTHLIKTRGQQVTLRCSSQSGHNTVSWYQQALGQGPQFIFQYYREEENGRGNFPPRFSGLQFPNYSSELNVNALELDDSALYLCASSWPGGYQETQYFGPGTRLLVL.